The clone carrying this T cell receptor (beta chain) was counted ten times or more. Antigen: not known. This record belongs to a study of blood T cells in healthy people across ages. Study at large: About one barcoded beta molecule per two T cells was captured by template switching.

Study observations and caveats: Per million T cells, TCR beta diversity dropped about linearly as age rose.

The second PCR ran about 6 to 12 cycles with a sample-barcoded 5' primer and J-beta primers. Template switching added a 12-random-nucleotide identifier to every cDNA molecule. Via MiXCR, TCRdb re-called the 5' RACE reads, giving one row per CDR3 protein. Of some 700,000 distinct CDR3 sequences in the sample, about 40% were seen once. The germline gives CDR1 SNHLY, CDR2 FYNNEI. Trimming took 7 bases from V and 0 from J, leaving 12 bases between them. This CDR3 contains 14 residues. Per-sample yields of isolated PBMCs were at least 6 million. The sequence came from a woman aged 60 to 75 in good health. This chain uses TRBV2 with TRBJ1-1; D is perhaps TRBD1 (5 bases). The specimen sequenced was blood. The CDR3 reads CASKIGGLNTEAFF. CDR3 bases: TGTGCCAGCAAAATCGGGGGACTGAACACTGAAGCTTTCTTT.